This T cell receptor beta chain was sequenced during a study of blood T cell repertoires in COVID-19. In the study overall: Samples came from the United States, Italy and Spain, spanning acute and convalescent COVID-19. PBMCs, B-cell-depleted T cells, or T cells were the source of the cDNA or gDNA that made up the material.

Ten or more counts support this clone. How the authors handled the data: It was from reference gene primer amplification that nucleated cell counts were estimated. Method: immunoSEQ multiplex PCR; TCRdb's copy keeps in-frame clones and lacks some. V, J and clone size derive from that table, while D and trimming were established from the DNA sequence. The sample includes over 55,000 clones, approximately 87% of them seen just once. This CDR3 is built from 14 residues. Germline V CDR1 and CDR2: SGHRS, YFSETQ. V lost 6 bases, J lost 5 bases, and 15 bases lay in between. J is TRBJ2-1 and V is TRBV5-1, with D tentatively TRBD2 (6 bases). Sequencing was done on a sample of peripheral blood. The receptor comes from a man aged 50 or older with active COVID-19. CDR3 amino acids: CASKSGSAHNEQFF. CDR3 coding DNA: TGCGCCAGCAAGAGCGGGTCTGCCCACAATGAGCAGTTCTTC.